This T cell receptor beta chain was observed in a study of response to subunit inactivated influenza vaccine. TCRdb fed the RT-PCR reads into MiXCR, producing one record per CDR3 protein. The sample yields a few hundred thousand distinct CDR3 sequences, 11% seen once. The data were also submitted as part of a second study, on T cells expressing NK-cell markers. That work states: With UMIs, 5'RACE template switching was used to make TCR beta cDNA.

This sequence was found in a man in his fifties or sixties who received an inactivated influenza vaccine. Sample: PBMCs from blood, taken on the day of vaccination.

The CDR3 nucleotides read TGTGCCAGCAGTGATTGGCAAAAAGAGACCCAGTACTTC. Translated, it gives CASSDWQKETQYF. The rearrangement joins TRBV25-1 to TRBJ2-5; D uncertain. Germline V gene lookup returns CDR1 MGHDK and CDR2 SYGVNS. V was shortened by 3 bases and J by 3 bases, with 8 bases between the two germline ends. This CDR3 is built from 13 residues.